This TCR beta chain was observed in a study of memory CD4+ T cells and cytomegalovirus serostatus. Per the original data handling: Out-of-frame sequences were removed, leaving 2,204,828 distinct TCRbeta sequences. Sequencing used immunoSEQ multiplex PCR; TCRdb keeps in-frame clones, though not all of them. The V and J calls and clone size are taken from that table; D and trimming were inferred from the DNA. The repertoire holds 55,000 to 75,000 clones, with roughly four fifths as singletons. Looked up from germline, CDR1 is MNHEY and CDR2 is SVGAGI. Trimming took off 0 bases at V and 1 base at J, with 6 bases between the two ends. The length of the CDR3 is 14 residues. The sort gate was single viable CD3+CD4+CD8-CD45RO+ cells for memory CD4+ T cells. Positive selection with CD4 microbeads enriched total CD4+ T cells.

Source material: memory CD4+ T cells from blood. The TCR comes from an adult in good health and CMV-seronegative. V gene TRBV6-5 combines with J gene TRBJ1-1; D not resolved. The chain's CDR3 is CASSYSPRNTEAFF. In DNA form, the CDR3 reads TGTGCCAGCAGTTACTCGCCCCGGAACACTGAAGCTTTCTTT.